These 3 T cell receptor beta chains share one sample of origin, sequenced in a study of blood T cell repertoires in COVID-19. The method was immunoSEQ multiplex PCR; TCRdb's version includes in-frame clones alone and lacks a portion of them. This sample carries 250,000 to 300,000 clones, roughly 90% of them seen once, and the ten largest clones take about 11%. Sequencing was done on a sample of peripheral blood. Receptors originate from a woman aged 30 to 39 with COVID-19, enrolled during active disease.

The chain joins TRBV7-2 to TRBJ2-5; D unresolved. The CDR3 contains 13 residues. The germline gives CDR1 SGHTA, CDR2 FQGNSA. V was cut by 2 bases and J by 2 bases, with 6 bases left in between. The CDR3 sequence is CASSLWAQETQYF. In DNA, the CDR3 is TGTGCCAGCAGCTTATGGGCTCAAGAGACCCAGTACTTC.

The rearrangement joins TRBV2 to TRBJ2-1, with 8 bases identical to TRBD1. This CDR3 spans 12 amino acids. Unmatched junction bases numbered 3, after V lost 7 bases and J lost 7 bases. CDR1 and CDR2 from the germline V gene are SNHLY and FYNNEI. The CDR3 sequence: CASTGGRNEQFF. DNA of the CDR3: TGTGCCAGCACAGGGGGCCGAAATGAGCAGTTCTTC. The full variable domain, completed using reference TRBV2 and TRBJ2-1, is EPEVTQTPSHQVTQMGQEVILRCVPISNHLYFYWYRQILGQKVEFLVSFYNNEISEKSEIFDDQFSVERPDGSNFTLKIRSTKLEDSAMYFCASTGGRNEQFFGPGTRLTVL.

This clone was counted a few times. The rearrangement uses TRBV27 and TRBJ1-4; TRBD1 aligns across 7 bases. The V segment lost 3 bases and the J segment 7 bases; nucleotides outside the gene matches: 2. The CDR3 length is 13 residues. Germline CDR1 and CDR2: MNHEY and SMNVEV (reference sequence). CDR3 in amino acids: CASSFRQGEKLFF. The DNA for the CDR3 is TGTGCCAGCAGTTTCCGACAGGGTGAAAAACTGTTTTTT. Using reference TRBV27 and TRBJ1-4 for the parts outside the CDR3, the full variable domain is EAQVTQNPRYLITVTGKKLTVTCSQNMNHEYMSWYRQDPGLGLRQIYYSMNVEVTDKGDVPEGYKVSRKEKRNFPLILESPSPNQTSLYFCASSFRQGEKLFFGSGTQLSVL.